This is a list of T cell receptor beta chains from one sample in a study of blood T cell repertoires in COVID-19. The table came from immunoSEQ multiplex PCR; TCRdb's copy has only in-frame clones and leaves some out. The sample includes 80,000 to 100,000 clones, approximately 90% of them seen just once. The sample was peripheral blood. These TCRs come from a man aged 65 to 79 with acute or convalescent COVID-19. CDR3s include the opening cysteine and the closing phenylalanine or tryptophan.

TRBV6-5 CASSSGRTQPQHF
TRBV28 CASSLRTGGNSPLHF
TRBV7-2 CASSTEGAANTEAFF
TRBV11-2 CASSPTGGNYGYTF
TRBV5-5 CASTPREGASSYEQYF
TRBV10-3 CAISEIAGETQETQYF
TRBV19 CASSSSDKYSNQPQHF
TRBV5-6 CASSPLGGVTGELFF
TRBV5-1 CASSSRQGNNSPLHF
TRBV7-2 CASPAARGGWTEAFF
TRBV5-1 CASRYHMGDSNTEAFF
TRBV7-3 CASSPLGGMGETQYF
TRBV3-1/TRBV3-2 CASSQGQGAVFYGYTF
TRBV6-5 CASRRSLISPLHF
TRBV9 CASSVKGVTEAFF
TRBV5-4 CASSATRASNTEAFF
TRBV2 CASRGGTAYNEQFF
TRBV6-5 CASRGLGMSEKLFF
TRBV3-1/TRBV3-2 CASSQHPGQGALKYF
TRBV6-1 CASSEGQVKSYGYTF
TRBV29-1 CSVEDGAVNGYTF
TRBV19 CASSIGGAQETQYF
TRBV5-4 CASSLEGARANTGELFF
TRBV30 CAWSVETGVSPLHF
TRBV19 CASSARAHEKLFF
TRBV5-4 CASSLVAGLPGELFF
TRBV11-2 CASSPPGFPDTGELFF
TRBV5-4 CASSLETGQETQYF
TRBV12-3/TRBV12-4 CASRQGKTEAFF
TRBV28 CASSLLVPGGSEQFF
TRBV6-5 CASSPGTGGPFF
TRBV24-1 CATSDYRAARDEQFF
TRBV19 CASSISGTGLNSPLHF
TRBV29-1 CSVGPGGIYGYTF
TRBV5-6 CASSLGTGVTGELFF
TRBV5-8 CASRVRQGGHSPLHF